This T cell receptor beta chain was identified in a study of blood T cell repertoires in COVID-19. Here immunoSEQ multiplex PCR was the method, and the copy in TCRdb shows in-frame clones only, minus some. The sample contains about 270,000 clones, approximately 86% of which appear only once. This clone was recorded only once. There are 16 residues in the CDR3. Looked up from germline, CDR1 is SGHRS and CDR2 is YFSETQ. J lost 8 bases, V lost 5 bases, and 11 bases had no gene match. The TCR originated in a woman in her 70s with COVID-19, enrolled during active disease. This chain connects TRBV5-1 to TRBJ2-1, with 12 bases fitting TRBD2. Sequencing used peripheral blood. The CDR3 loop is CASSNPSGGASDEQFF. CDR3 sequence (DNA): TGCGCCAGCAGTAACCCTAGCGGGGGGGCCTCGGATGAGCAGTTCTTC.